These T cell receptor beta chains were read from a single sample in a study of blood T cell repertoires in COVID-19. Method: immunoSEQ multiplex PCR; TCRdb's copy keeps in-frame clones and lacks some. This table has fewer than 200,000 clones, approximately 87% appearing once. The sequencing input was PBMCs or T cells enriched from blood (not recorded which). These receptors came from a woman aged 45-60 years who had recovered from COVID-19. CDR3s include the opening cysteine and the closing phenylalanine or tryptophan. Fields, in order: CDR3 protein, CDR3 DNA, D gene, J gene, V gene, clone size. The D gene is left open where the match is weak. Clone size is stated in some rows and not others, as once, few, many or a class when expanded.

CDR3aa: CSAIRGQGLFF
CDR3nt: TGCAGTGCCATCCGGGGACAGGGGCTGTTCTTC
d_gene: TRBD1
j_gene: TRBJ2-1
v_gene: TRBV20-1
abundance: NA

CDR3aa: CASSDSGADTQYF
CDR3nt: TGTGCCAGCTCGGACAGTGGTGCAGATACGCAGTATTTT
d_gene: NA
j_gene: TRBJ2-3
v_gene: TRBV12-3/TRBV12-4
abundance: NA

CDR3aa: CAWSVGGPDTQYF
CDR3nt: TGTGCCTGGAGTGTGGGCGGGCCTGATACCCAGTACTTC
d_gene: NA
j_gene: TRBJ2-5
v_gene: TRBV30
abundance: NA

CDR3aa: CATSSFPEQITQYF
CDR3nt: TGTGCCACCAGCAGTTTTCCCGAACAGATTACGCAGTATTTT
d_gene: NA
j_gene: TRBJ2-3
v_gene: TRBV15
abundance: NA

CDR3aa: CAWRYLSGTPEENEQFF
CDR3nt: TGTGCCTGGAGGTACTTATCCGGGACTCCCGAAGAGAATGAGCAGTTCTTC
d_gene: NA
j_gene: TRBJ2-1
v_gene: TRBV30
abundance: NA

CDR3aa: CASSSATGRFPYGYTF
CDR3nt: TGTGCCAGCAGTTCCGCCACTGGCAGGTTCCCCTATGGCTACACCTTC
d_gene: NA
j_gene: TRBJ1-2
v_gene: TRBV27
abundance: NA

CDR3aa: CASSSYFGSNTGELFF
CDR3nt: TGTGCCAGCAGCTCATATTTTGGCTCGAACACCGGGGAGCTGTTTTTT
d_gene: NA
j_gene: TRBJ2-2
v_gene: TRBV5-6
abundance: NA

CDR3aa: CASSIDRGSGELFF
CDR3nt: TGTGCCAGTAGTATAGATCGGGGTTCCGGGGAGCTGTTTTTT
d_gene: NA
j_gene: TRBJ2-2
v_gene: TRBV19
abundance: few

CDR3aa: CAWRPRYSTGQPQHF
CDR3nt: TGTGCCTGGAGGCCCCGCTACTCAACGGGGCAGCCCCAGCATTTT
d_gene: NA
j_gene: TRBJ1-5
v_gene: TRBV30
abundance: NA

CDR3aa: CASSVGDSSGGYTF
CDR3nt: TGTGCCAGCAGCGTAGGGGACAGCTCTGGAGGCTACACCTTC
d_gene: TRBD1
j_gene: TRBJ1-2
v_gene: TRBV9
abundance: NA

CDR3aa: CASKSGAYGYTF
CDR3nt: TGCGCCAGCAAGTCAGGGGCCTATGGCTACACCTTC
d_gene: NA
j_gene: TRBJ1-2
v_gene: TRBV5-1
abundance: NA

CDR3aa: CASSYQLASAWVF
CDR3nt: TGTGCCAGCAGTTACCAGCTGGCTAGCGCCTGGGTCTTC
d_gene: NA
j_gene: TRBJ2-1
v_gene: TRBV12-3/TRBV12-4
abundance: NA

CDR3aa: CASSIGFLGRNTGELFF
CDR3nt: TGTGCCAGTAGTATAGGTTTCCTGGGGAGGAACACCGGGGAGCTGTTTTTT
d_gene: NA
j_gene: TRBJ2-2
v_gene: TRBV19
abundance: NA

CDR3aa: CAWSDPRDQPQHF
CDR3nt: TGTGCCTGGAGTGACCCCCGGGATCAGCCCCAGCATTTT
d_gene: NA
j_gene: TRBJ1-5
v_gene: TRBV30
abundance: NA

CDR3aa: CASSETRVRQPQHF
CDR3nt: TGCGCCAGCAGTGAGACCAGGGTCAGGCAGCCCCAGCATTTT
d_gene: NA
j_gene: TRBJ1-5
v_gene: TRBV10-2
abundance: NA

CDR3aa: CASSHARAGGRATNEKLFF
CDR3nt: TGTGCCAGCAGCCACGCGCGGGCAGGGGGTCGGGCAACTAATGAAAAACTGTTTTTT
d_gene: TRBD1
j_gene: TRBJ1-4
v_gene: TRBV7-9
abundance: NA

CDR3aa: CASSPGTGGNTIYF
CDR3nt: TGCGCCAGCAGCCCAGGGACAGGGGGAAACACCATATATTTT
d_gene: TRBD1
j_gene: TRBJ1-3
v_gene: TRBV5-1
abundance: NA

CDR3aa: CASSPSGSVILLGYTF
CDR3nt: TGTGCCAGCAGCCCTAGCGGGTCCGTAATACTGTTGGGTTACACCTTC
d_gene: NA
j_gene: TRBJ1-2
v_gene: TRBV28
abundance: NA

CDR3aa: CASSLLAGNTGELFF
CDR3nt: TGTGCCAGCAGCCTTCTAGCGGGAAACACCGGGGAGCTGTTTTTT
d_gene: TRBD2
j_gene: TRBJ2-2
v_gene: TRBV14
abundance: NA

CDR3aa: CASSSRGTGISKNIQYF
CDR3nt: TGTGCCAGCAGCTCGCGGGGGACAGGGATCTCCAAAAACATTCAGTACTTC
d_gene: TRBD1
j_gene: TRBJ2-4
v_gene: TRBV5-4
abundance: NA

CDR3aa: CASSSTGNVYPEAFF
CDR3nt: TGTGCCAGCAGCAGCACAGGGAACGTATATCCTGAAGCTTTCTTT
d_gene: NA
j_gene: TRBJ1-1
v_gene: TRBV5-4
abundance: NA

CDR3aa: CSASEGAGTEAFF
CDR3nt: TGCAGTGCTAGTGAGGGGGCGGGCACTGAAGCTTTCTTT
d_gene: TRBD1
j_gene: TRBJ1-1
v_gene: TRBV20-1
abundance: once

CDR3aa: CASSVEVSVAEAFF
CDR3nt: TGTGCCAGCAGTGTGGAGGTATCGGTCGCTGAAGCTTTCTTT
d_gene: NA
j_gene: TRBJ1-1
v_gene: TRBV2
abundance: NA

CDR3aa: CASGQGVRQPQHF
CDR3nt: TGTGCCAGCGGACAGGGGGTAAGGCAGCCCCAGCATTTT
d_gene: TRBD1
j_gene: TRBJ1-5
v_gene: TRBV19
abundance: NA

CDR3aa: CASSLAAILATGELFF
CDR3nt: TGTGCCAGCAGCTTGGCAGCAATACTAGCGACCGGGGAGCTGTTTTTT
d_gene: TRBD2
j_gene: TRBJ2-2
v_gene: TRBV5-8
abundance: NA

CDR3aa: CASSLGTSGQETQYF
CDR3nt: TGTGCTAGCAGCCTAGGGACTAGCGGCCAAGAGACCCAGTACTTC
d_gene: TRBD2
j_gene: TRBJ2-5
v_gene: TRBV7-7
abundance: NA

CDR3aa: CASETRNIQYF
CDR3nt: TGTGCCAGCGAGACACGAAACATTCAGTACTTC
d_gene: NA
j_gene: TRBJ2-4
v_gene: TRBV2
abundance: NA

CDR3aa: CASSHSGREGHETQYF
CDR3nt: TGTGCCAGCAGCCACTCTGGGCGGGAGGGCCATGAGACCCAGTACTTC
d_gene: TRBD2
j_gene: TRBJ2-5
v_gene: TRBV7-9
abundance: NA

CDR3aa: CASTESEFYGYTF
CDR3nt: TGTGCCAGCACAGAATCGGAGTTTTATGGCTACACCTTC
d_gene: NA
j_gene: TRBJ1-2
v_gene: TRBV6-6
abundance: NA

CDR3aa: CASSLAQGTEAFF
CDR3nt: TGTGCCAGCAGTTTAGCCCAGGGGACTGAAGCTTTCTTT
d_gene: NA
j_gene: TRBJ1-1
v_gene: TRBV12-3/TRBV12-4
abundance: NA

CDR3aa: CASSYSIETGFQTQYF
CDR3nt: TGTGCCAGCAGTTACTCGATCGAGACAGGGTTTCAGACCCAGTACTTC
d_gene: TRBD1
j_gene: TRBJ2-5
v_gene: TRBV6-5
abundance: NA

CDR3aa: CASSQGKLVGLTTSTEAFF
CDR3nt: TGCGCCAGCAGCCAAGGAAAATTGGTCGGACTGACAACTTCCACTGAAGCTTTCTTT
d_gene: NA
j_gene: TRBJ1-1
v_gene: TRBV4-1
abundance: once

CDR3aa: CASSLDSDNEQFF
CDR3nt: TGTGCCAGCAGCTTAGACTCCGACAATGAGCAGTTCTTC
d_gene: NA
j_gene: TRBJ2-1
v_gene: TRBV11-3
abundance: NA